The next 4 T cell receptor beta chains were all read from a single sample in a study of blood T cell repertoires in COVID-19. Measured with immunoSEQ multiplex PCR; TCRdb has only the in-frame clones, and not every one. Here the sample spans tens of thousands of clones, 75% to 90% being singletons. The specimen sequenced was peripheral blood. These receptor sequences come from a man aged 55 to 70 with acute or convalescent COVID-19.

The gene calls are TRBV14 and TRBJ2-3; no definite D call. There are 15 residues in the CDR3. Trimming cost V 1 base and J 2 bases, with 10 bases left between them. Germline lookup yields CDR1 SGHDN and CDR2 FVKESK. The CDR3 loop reads CASSQALGYTDTQYF. The CDR3, as DNA: TGTGCCAGCAGCCAAGCTCTAGGATACACAGATACGCAGTATTTT.

This clone was seen a few times. The V and J genes are TRBV19 and TRBJ1-2; D uncertain. The CDR3 has 15 amino acids. Trimming took 6 bases from V and 1 from J, leaving 15 bases between them. CDR1 and CDR2 (germline): LNHDA, SQIVND (reference sequence). The CDR3 DNA follows: TGTGCCAGTAGGCCCGACATCACCCTTAACTATGGCTACACCTTC. It yields the protein CASRPDITLNYGYTF.

Concerning this clone: At one end, the junction sequence differs from germline, possibly due to a read error. The chain couples TRBV6-5 to TRBJ2-7; weak D call: TRBD2 (6 bases). The germline gives CDR1 MNHEY, CDR2 SVGAGI. This CDR3 has 14 residues. The CDR3 region is CASGLGTSSDEQYF. CDR3 sequence (DNA): TGTGCCAGCGGGTTGGGGACTTCCTCCGACGAGCAGTACTTC.

The chain uses TRBV5-4 and TRBJ2-6; 7 positions match TRBD2. The V segment lost 4 bases and the J segment 6 bases; nucleotides outside the gene matches: 10. There are 16 residues in the CDR3. Germline assignment: CDR1 SGHNT and CDR2 YYREEE (reference sequence). The CDR3 DNA follows: TGTGCCAGCAGCGGCACCCGCGGGAGAGTGGCCAACGTCCTGACTTTC. Encoded protein: CASSGTRGRVANVLTF. The full variable domain, rest sourced from reference TRBV5-4 and TRBJ2-6, is ETGVTQSPTHLIKTRGQQVTLRCSSQSGHNTVSWYQQALGQGPQFIFQYYREEENGRGNFPPRFSGLQFPNYSSELNVNALELDDSALYLCASSGTRGRVANVLTFGAGSRLTVL.